Listed below are T cell receptor beta chains from one sample, sequenced in a study of T cell responses to AZD1222 COVID-19 vaccine. Assay: immunoSEQ multiplex PCR; the TCRdb copy retains only in-frame clones and omits some. The table lists about 200,000 clones, 85% to 95% of them singletons. This sample comprised peripheral blood, obtained 28 days after the second dose of the MenACWY control vaccine. The source of these receptors is an adult who received the MenACWY meningococcal vaccine as a control. CDR3s include the opening cysteine and the closing phenylalanine or tryptophan. Fields, in order: V gene, clone size, J gene, D gene, CDR3 DNA, CDR3 protein. The D gene is left open where the match is weak. The size entry is marked missing in some rows and otherwise reads once, few, many or a size class.

>TRBV2|-|TRBJ1-2|TRBD1
TGTGCCAGCAGTACGGGACAGGGGTACTATGGCTACACCTTC
CASSTGQGYYGYTF
>TRBV19|once|TRBJ2-1|-
TGTGCCAGTACCCCCCCCGGGGCTTCGACAAATAGTGAGCAGTTCTTC
CASTPPGASTNSEQFF
>TRBV2|-|TRBJ1-5|TRBD1
TGTGCCAGCAGTGGGGGCGACAGGGGCAATCAGCCCCAGCATTTT
CASSGGDRGNQPQHF
>TRBV6-1|-|TRBJ1-4|TRBD1
TGTGCCAGCAGTGAAATTGGGACAGCCGAAAAACTGTTTTTT
CASSEIGTAEKLFF
>TRBV7-9|-|TRBJ1-4|TRBD1
TGTGCCAGCAGCTTAGAATGGGGACAGGAGAATGAAAAACTGTTTTTT
CASSLEWGQENEKLFF
>TRBV9|once|TRBJ2-1|-
TGTGCCAGCAGCGCCGGGACAAAAGGGGAGCAGTTCTTC
CASSAGTKGEQFF
>TRBV6-5|-|TRBJ2-3|TRBD1
TGTGCCAGCAGTAGGACAGGGAGAGATACGCAGTATTTT
CASSRTGRDTQYF
>TRBV30|-|TRBJ2-3|TRBD2
TGTGCCTGGGTTGGACTAGCGGGAGTCGCAGATACGCAGTATTTT
CAWVGLAGVADTQYF
>TRBV15|-|TRBJ2-1|-
TGTGCCACCAGGGACCCCGTGGCAGCGGGCTACAATGAGCAGTTCTTC
CATRDPVAAGYNEQFF
>TRBV7-3|-|TRBJ1-2|-
TGTGCCAGCAGCGGTAAGGGAAGCTATGGCTACACCTTC
CASSGKGSYGYTF
>TRBV5-4|-|TRBJ2-7|-
TGTGCCAGCAGCTTGTTGGGTGTAGCTCTTGGCGAGCAGTACTTC
CASSLLGVALGEQYF
>TRBV2|once|TRBJ1-1|-
TGTGCCAGCAGTGAATTTAGGTTCACTGAAGCTTTCTTT
CASSEFRFTEAFF
>TRBV5-4|-|TRBJ2-3|-
TGTGCCAGCAGCCCTACCAGTGGGGGTACGCAGTATTTT
CASSPTSGGTQYF
>TRBV7-2|-|TRBJ1-5|-
TGTGCCAGCAGCTTAGTAACACTTCAGCCCCAGCATTTT
CASSLVTLQPQHF
>TRBV5-1|once|TRBJ2-2|-
TGCGCCAGCAGCCGCTCTGCTTGGGGTAACACCGGGGAGCTGTTTTTT
CASSRSAWGNTGELFF
>TRBV7-9|-|TRBJ2-3|TRBD2
TGTGCCAGCAGCCTTGGACTAGCGGGAGCGGCGCAGTATTTT
CASSLGLAGAAQYF
>TRBV6-6|-|TRBJ1-2|TRBD1
TGTGCCAGCAGCCTACAGGGGGCGGGCGGCTACACCTTC
CASSLQGAGGYTF
>TRBV7-3|-|TRBJ2-3|TRBD2
TGTGCCAGCAGCTCATACGGAGGGCTAGCGGGAGTCCAAGATACGCAGTATTTT
CASSSYGGLAGVQDTQYF
>TRBV12-3/TRBV12-4|-|TRBJ1-6|-
TGTGCCAGCAGTTTACCGTCTCCTTCACCCCTCCACTTT
CASSLPSPSPLHF
>TRBV2|-|TRBJ2-7|-
TGTGCCAGCAGTGATAGGCGGGTAGCTCCCTACGAGCAGTACTTC
CASSDRRVAPYEQYF
>TRBV5-6|-|TRBJ1-6|-
TGTGCCAGCAGGCAGTACAGCTCCTATAATTCACCCCTCCACTTT
CASRQYSSYNSPLHF
>TRBV2|once|TRBJ1-1|-
TGTGCCAGCAGGCTCAGATCCGGCACTGAAGCTTTCTTT
CASRLRSGTEAFF
>TRBV5-6|-|TRBJ2-3|-
TGTGCCAGCAGCAAGCACCTAGCGGGACAGGGAACCCATAGGGAATATTTT
CASSKHLAGQGTHREYF
>TRBV11-2|-|TRBJ2-3|-
TGTGCCAGCAGCCCTACACTAGATACGCAGTATTTT
CASSPTLDTQYF
>TRBV6-5|-|TRBJ2-1|TRBD2
TGTGCCAGCAGTCGGACTAGCGGGAAGTCCCATGAGCAGTTCTTC
CASSRTSGKSHEQFF
>TRBV6-5|-|TRBJ1-2|-
TGTGCCAGCAGAACGGACGGAGATGATGGCTACACCTTC
CASRTDGDDGYTF
>TRBV6-6|-|TRBJ1-2|TRBD1
TGTGCCAGCGGTGCAGGGGGGCTCAGGGGCTACACCTTC
CASGAGGLRGYTF
>TRBV12-3/TRBV12-4|-|TRBJ1-2|TRBD1
TGTGCCAGCAGCCACAGGGGTAGCTATGGCTACACCTTC
CASSHRGSYGYTF
>TRBV10-3|-|TRBJ2-1|-
TGTGCCATCAGTGCGGGAAAGGGAGGTGAGCAGTTCTTC
CAISAGKGGEQFF
>TRBV27|-|TRBJ2-3|-
TGTGCCAGCACCCGACTAGACACAGATACGCAGTATTTT
CASTRLDTDTQYF
>TRBV18|-|TRBJ1-6|-
TGTGCCAGCTCACCCTCCCCCAATTCACCCCTCCACTTT
CASSPSPNSPLHF
>TRBV5-5|-|TRBJ1-1|-
TGTGCCAGCAGCTGGGCGGGGGTCGGTTGGGGCACTGAAGCTTTCTTT
CASSWAGVGWGTEAFF
>TRBV7-9|-|TRBJ1-2|-
TGTGCCAGCAGCTTAGGGGGAAGGACGGCTAACTATGGCTACACCTTC
CASSLGGRTANYGYTF
>TRBV7-6|-|TRBJ2-3|-
TGTGCCAGCAGCTTAGCGGTCACAGATACGCAGTATTTT
CASSLAVTDTQYF
>TRBV6-5|-|TRBJ1-3|-
TGTGCCAGCAGTCGGGACACCGCAAACACCATATATTTT
CASSRDTANTIYF
>TRBV11-2|-|TRBJ1-4|-
TGTGCCAGCAGCCCAGGACAGCCTTCAACTAATGAAAAACTGTTTTTT
CASSPGQPSTNEKLFF
>TRBV28|-|TRBJ1-5|-
TGTGCCAGCAGTTTAGACAGCAATCAGCCCCAGCATTTT
CASSLDSNQPQHF
>TRBV5-1|-|TRBJ1-3|-
TGCGCCAGCAGAGCAACAGGGAACTCTGGAAACACCATATATTTT
CASRATGNSGNTIYF
>TRBV7-9|-|TRBJ2-1|-
TGTGCCAGCAGCTTCGGAGGGATGGGTAATGAGCAGTTCTTC
CASSFGGMGNEQFF
>TRBV6-1|-|TRBJ1-5|-
TGTGCCAGCAGTGAAGCTGGAGATAGCAATCAGCCCCAGCATTTT
CASSEAGDSNQPQHF
>TRBV5-1|-|TRBJ1-1|-
TGCGCCAGCAGCCCCTACCCCGGACAGCGATACTCTGAAGCTTTCTTT
CASSPYPGQRYSEAFF
>TRBV3-1/TRBV3-2|-|TRBJ2-5|TRBD1
TGTGCCAGCAGCCGACAGGGAGAGACCCAGTACTTC
CASSRQGETQYF
>TRBV9|once|TRBJ2-5|-
TGTGCCAGCAGTACCTCAGGGGTCCAAGAGACCCAGTACTTC
CASSTSGVQETQYF
>TRBV27|-|TRBJ1-6|-
TGTGCCAGCAGTTTATCGGGAAGAGGGGGGGGGTCCTATAATTCACCCCTCCACTTT
CASSLSGRGGGSYNSPLHF
>TRBV7-2|-|TRBJ2-2|-
TGTGCCAGCAGCTTAGCCGGACAGACTATCACCGGGGAGCTGTTTTTT
CASSLAGQTITGELFF
>TRBV5-8|-|TRBJ1-3|-
TGTGCCAGCAGCTTACGACCGGGCTCCTCTGGAAACACCATATATTTT
CASSLRPGSSGNTIYF
>TRBV14|-|TRBJ1-1|-
TGTGCCAGCAGCCCGTCCGGGTGGAAGACTGAAGCTTTCTTT
CASSPSGWKTEAFF
>TRBV5-1|-|TRBJ2-7|-
TGCGCCAGCAGCAAGGATTTCTACGAGCAGTACTTC
CASSKDFYEQYF
>TRBV10-3|few|TRBJ1-1|-
TGTGCCATCAGCCTAGACAGTATGAACACTGAAGCTTTCTTT
CAISLDSMNTEAFF
>TRBV7-2|-|TRBJ1-5|TRBD1
TGTGCCAGCAGCTCCCCAGACAGGGCTCAGCCCCAGCATTTT
CASSSPDRAQPQHF
>TRBV19|-|TRBJ1-1|-
TGTGCCAGTAGTATAGATTCAAGGGCCCTCGGGGACACTGAAGCTTTCTTT
CASSIDSRALGDTEAFF
>TRBV19|-|TRBJ1-1|-
TGTGCCAGTAGTATTACGAGGTACACTGAAGCTTTCTTT
CASSITRYTEAFF
>TRBV2|-|TRBJ2-7|TRBD2
TGTGCCAGCAGTGCTGGTAGCGGGAGTGGAGAGCAGTACTTC
CASSAGSGSGEQYF
>TRBV2|-|TRBJ2-1|-
TGTGCCAGCATTAAGGAGTTTAGTGAGCAGTTCTTC
CASIKEFSEQFF